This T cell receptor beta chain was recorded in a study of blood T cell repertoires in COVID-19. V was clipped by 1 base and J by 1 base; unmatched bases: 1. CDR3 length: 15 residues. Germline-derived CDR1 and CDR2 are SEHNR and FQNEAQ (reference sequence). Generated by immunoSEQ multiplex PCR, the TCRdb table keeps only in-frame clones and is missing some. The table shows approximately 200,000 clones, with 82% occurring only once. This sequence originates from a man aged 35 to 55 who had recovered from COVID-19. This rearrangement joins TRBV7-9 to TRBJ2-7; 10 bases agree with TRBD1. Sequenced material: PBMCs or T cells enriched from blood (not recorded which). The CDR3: CASSLEGQGSYEQYV. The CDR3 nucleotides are TGTGCCAGCAGCTTAGAGGGACAGGGGTCCTACGAGCAGTACGTC.